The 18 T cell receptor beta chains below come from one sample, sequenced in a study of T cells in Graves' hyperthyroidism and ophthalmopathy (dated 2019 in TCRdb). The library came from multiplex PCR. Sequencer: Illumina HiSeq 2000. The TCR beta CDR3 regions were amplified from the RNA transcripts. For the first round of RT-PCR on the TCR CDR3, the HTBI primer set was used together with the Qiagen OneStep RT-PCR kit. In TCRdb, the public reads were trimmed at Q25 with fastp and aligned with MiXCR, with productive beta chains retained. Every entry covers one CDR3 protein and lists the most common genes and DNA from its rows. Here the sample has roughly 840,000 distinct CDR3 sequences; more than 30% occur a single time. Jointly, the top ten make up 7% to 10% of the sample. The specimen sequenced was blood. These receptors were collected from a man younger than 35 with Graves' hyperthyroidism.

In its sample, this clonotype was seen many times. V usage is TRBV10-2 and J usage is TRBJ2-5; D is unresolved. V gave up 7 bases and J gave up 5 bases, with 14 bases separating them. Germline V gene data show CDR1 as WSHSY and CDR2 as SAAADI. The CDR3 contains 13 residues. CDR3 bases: TGCGCCAGCAATCGGCAGCCTATCGAGACCCAGTACTTC. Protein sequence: CASNRQPIETQYF.

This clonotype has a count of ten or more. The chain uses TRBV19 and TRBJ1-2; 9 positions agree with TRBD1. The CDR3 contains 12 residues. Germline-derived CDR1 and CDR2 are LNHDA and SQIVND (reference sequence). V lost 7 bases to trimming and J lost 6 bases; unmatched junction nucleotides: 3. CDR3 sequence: CASTRTGDGYTF. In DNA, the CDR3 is TGTGCCAGTACGCGGACAGGGGATGGCTACACCTTC.

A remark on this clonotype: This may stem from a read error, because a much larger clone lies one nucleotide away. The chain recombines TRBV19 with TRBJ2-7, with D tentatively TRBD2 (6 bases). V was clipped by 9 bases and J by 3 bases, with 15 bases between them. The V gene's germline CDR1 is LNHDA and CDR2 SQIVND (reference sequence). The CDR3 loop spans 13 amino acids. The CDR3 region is CASTGTHIYEQYF. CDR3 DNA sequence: TGTGCCAGCACCGGGACTCATATCTACGAGCAGTACTTC.

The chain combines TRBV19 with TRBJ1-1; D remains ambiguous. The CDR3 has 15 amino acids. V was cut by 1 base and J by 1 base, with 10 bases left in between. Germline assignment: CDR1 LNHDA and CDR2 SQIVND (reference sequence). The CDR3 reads CASSIGVSENTEAFF. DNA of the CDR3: TGTGCCAGTAGTATAGGAGTAAGTGAGAACACTGAAGCTTTCTTT. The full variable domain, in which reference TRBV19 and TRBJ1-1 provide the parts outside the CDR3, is DGGITQSPKYLFRKEGQNVTLSCEQNLNHDAMYWYRQDPGQGLRLIYYSQIVNDFQKGDIAEGYSVSREKKESFPLTVTSAQKNPTAFYLCASSIGVSENTEAFFGQGTRLTVV.

DNA of the CDR3: TGTGCCATCAGTGAGTTTGGAGGGGCCAACGTCCTGACTTTC. It encodes CAISEFGGANVLTF. The V gene is TRBV10-3, the J gene TRBJ2-6; D gene unclear. Trimming pared 1 base from V and 4 bases from J, leaving 5 bases between. The germline V gene encodes CDR1 ENHRY and CDR2 SYGVKD. This CDR3 has 14 amino acids.

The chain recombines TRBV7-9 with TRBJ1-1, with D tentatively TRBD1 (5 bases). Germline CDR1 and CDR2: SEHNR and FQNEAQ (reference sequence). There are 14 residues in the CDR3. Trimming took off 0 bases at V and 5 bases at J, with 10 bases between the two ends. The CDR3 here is CASSLAGPGTEAFF. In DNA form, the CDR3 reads TGTGCCAGCAGCTTAGCGGGGCCTGGGACTGAAGCTTTCTTT.

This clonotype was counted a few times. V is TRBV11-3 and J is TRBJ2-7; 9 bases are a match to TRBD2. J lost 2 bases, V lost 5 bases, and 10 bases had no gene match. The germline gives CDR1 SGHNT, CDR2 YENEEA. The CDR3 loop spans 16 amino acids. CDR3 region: CASSPISGTSTYEQYF. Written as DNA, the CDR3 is TGTGCCAGCAGCCCAATCAGCGGGACTAGCACCTACGAGCAGTACTTC.

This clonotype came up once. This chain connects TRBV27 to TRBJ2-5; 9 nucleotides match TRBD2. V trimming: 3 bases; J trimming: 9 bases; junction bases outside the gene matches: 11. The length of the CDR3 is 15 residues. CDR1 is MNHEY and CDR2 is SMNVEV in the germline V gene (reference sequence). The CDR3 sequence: CASSFGGRAGEAQYF. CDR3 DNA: TGTGCCAGCAGTTTTGGCGGGAGGGCCGGTGAGGCCCAGTACTTC.

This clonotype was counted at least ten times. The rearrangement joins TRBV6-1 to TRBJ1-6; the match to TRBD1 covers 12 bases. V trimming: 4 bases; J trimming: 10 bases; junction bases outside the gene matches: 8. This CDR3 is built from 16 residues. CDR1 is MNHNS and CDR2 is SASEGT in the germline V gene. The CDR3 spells CASSVGTGGRGSPLHF. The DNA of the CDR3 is TGTGCCAGCAGTGTGGGGACAGGGGGCCGTGGATCACCCCTCCACTTT.

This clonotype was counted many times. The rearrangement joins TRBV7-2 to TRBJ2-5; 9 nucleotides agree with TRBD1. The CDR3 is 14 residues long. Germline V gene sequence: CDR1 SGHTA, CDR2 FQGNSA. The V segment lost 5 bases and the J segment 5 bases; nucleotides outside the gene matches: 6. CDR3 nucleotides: TGTGCCAGCAGCCGGGACAGGGCGGGGGAGACCCAGTACTTC. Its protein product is CASSRDRAGETQYF.

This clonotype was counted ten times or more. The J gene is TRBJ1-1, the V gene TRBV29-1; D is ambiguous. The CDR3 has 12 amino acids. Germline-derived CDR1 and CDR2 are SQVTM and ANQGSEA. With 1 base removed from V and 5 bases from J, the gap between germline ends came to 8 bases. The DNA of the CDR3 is TGCAGCGTTGAAGGGGCCCCAACTGAAGCTTTCTTT. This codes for CSVEGAPTEAFF. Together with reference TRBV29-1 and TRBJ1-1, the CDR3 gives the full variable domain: SAVISQKPSRDICQRGTSLTIQCQVDSQVTMMFWYRQQPGQSLTLIATANQGSEATYESGFVIDKFPISRPNLTFSTLTVSNMSPEDSSIYLCSVEGAPTEAFFGQGTRLTVV.

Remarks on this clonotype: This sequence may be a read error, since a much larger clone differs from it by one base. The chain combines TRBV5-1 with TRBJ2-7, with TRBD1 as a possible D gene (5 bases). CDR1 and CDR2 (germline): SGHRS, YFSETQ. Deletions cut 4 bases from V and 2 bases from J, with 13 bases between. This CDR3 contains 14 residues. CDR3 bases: TGCGCCAGCAGCCCGGTAGGGGCCACCTACGAGCAGTACTTC. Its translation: CASSPVGATYEQYF.

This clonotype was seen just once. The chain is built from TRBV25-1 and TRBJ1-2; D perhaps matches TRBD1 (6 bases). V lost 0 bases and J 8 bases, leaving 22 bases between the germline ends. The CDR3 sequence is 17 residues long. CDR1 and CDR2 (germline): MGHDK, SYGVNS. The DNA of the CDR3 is TGTGCCAGCAGTGAATATTTTGCAGGGGCTGCTTATGGAGGCTACACCTTC. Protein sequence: CASSEYFAGAAYGGYTF.

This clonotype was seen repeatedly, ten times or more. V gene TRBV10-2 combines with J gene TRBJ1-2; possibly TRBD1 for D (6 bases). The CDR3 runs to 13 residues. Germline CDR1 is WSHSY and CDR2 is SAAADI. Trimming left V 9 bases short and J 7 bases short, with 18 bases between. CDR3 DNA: TGCGCCAGTTTACAGGGAGTCGGATTTGGCTACACCTTC. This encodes CASLQGVGFGYTF.

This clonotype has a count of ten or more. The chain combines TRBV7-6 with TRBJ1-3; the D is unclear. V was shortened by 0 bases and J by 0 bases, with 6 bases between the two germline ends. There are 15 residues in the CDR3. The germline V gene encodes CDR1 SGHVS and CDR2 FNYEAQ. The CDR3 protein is CASSLAQGSGNTIYF. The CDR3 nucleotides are TGTGCCAGCAGCTTAGCGCAAGGCTCTGGAAACACCATATATTTT.

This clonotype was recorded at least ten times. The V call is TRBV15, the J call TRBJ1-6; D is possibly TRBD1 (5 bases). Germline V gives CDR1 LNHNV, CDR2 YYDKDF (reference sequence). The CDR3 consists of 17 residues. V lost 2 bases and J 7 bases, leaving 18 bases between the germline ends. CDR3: CATSRPSRGLANSPLHF. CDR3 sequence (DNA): TGTGCCACCAGCAGACCCTCTCGGGGGTTGGCGAATTCACCCCTCCACTTT.

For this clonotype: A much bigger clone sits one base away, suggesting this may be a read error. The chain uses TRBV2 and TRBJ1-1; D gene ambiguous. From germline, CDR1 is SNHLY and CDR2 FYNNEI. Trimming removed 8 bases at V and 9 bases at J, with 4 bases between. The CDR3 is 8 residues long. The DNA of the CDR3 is TGTGCCAGCGATAAAGCTTTCTTT. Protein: CASDKAFF. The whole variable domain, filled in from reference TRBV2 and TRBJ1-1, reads EPEVTQTPSHQVTQMGQEVILRCVPISNHLYFYWYRQILGQKVEFLVSFYNNEISEKSEIFDDQFSVERPDGSNFTLKIRSTKLEDSAMYFCASDKAFFGQGTRLTVV.

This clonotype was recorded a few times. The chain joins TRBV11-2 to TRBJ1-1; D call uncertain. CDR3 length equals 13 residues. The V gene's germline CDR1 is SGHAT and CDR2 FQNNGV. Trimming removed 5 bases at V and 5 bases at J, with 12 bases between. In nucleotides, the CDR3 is TGTGCCAGCAGCCGACCGGCGGGAACTGAAGCTTTCTTT. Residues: CASSRPAGTEAFF.